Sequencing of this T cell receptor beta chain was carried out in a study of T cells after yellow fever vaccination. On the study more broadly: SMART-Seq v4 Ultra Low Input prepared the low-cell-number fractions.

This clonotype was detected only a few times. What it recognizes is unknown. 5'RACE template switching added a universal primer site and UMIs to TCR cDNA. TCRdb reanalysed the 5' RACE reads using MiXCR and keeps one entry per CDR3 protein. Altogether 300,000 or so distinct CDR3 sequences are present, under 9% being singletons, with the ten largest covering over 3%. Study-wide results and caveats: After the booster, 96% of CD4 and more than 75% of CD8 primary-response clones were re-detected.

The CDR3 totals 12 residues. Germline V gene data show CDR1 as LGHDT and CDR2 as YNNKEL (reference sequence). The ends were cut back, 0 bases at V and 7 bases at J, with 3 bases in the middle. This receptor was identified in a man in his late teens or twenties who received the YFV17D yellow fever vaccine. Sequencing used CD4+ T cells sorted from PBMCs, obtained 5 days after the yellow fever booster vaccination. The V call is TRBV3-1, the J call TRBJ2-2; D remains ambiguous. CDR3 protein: CASSQDNGELFF. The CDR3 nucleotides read TGTGCCAGCAGCCAAGATAACGGGGAGCTGTTTTTT.